A selection of T cell receptor beta chains follows, all from one sample in a study of T cells in Graves' hyperthyroidism and ophthalmopathy. TCRdb re-analysed the multiplex PCR reads in MiXCR, keeping a single row per CDR3 protein. The sample has around 350,000 distinct CDR3 sequences, about 18% seen once; the top ten hold about 3.5%. Sequencing was carried out using blood. These receptors all stem from a woman between 18 and 29 years old with Graves' hyperthyroidism. Each CDR3 is given with its conserved first and last residue. D genes are given only for firm matches. Size is stated for part of the rows, as once, few or many counts, or as a class when the clone is expanded.

V: TRBV12-3/TRBV12-4
D: TRBD1
size: many
J: TRBJ2-5
DNA: TGTGCCAGCAGCTGGGACAGCTACCCCGGGGAGACCCAGTACTTC
CDR3: CASSWDSYPGETQYF

V: TRBV7-2
D: -
size: many
J: TRBJ2-7
DNA: TGTGCCAGCAGCTTTTTAGGGGCCTACGAGCAGTACTTC
CDR3: CASSFLGAYEQYF

V: TRBV9
D: -
size: many
J: TRBJ2-7
DNA: TGTGCCAGCAGCGTAGAGGGGGGATTGGACGAGCAGTACTTC
CDR3: CASSVEGGLDEQYF

V: TRBV11-1
D: -
size: many
J: TRBJ2-6
DNA: TGTGCCAGCAGCTACAAACCAGGGACTTTAACTGGGGCCAACGTCCTGACTTTC
CDR3: CASSYKPGTLTGANVLTF

V: TRBV4-2
D: -
size: few
J: TRBJ1-1
DNA: TGTGCCAGCAGCCAACCTCCGGGGGTAACTGAAGCTTTCTTT
CDR3: CASSQPPGVTEAFF

V: TRBV28
D: -
size: many
J: TRBJ1-2
DNA: TGTGCCAGCAGTTTTCCTGTACTTGGTAACTATGGCTACACCTTC
CDR3: CASSFPVLGNYGYTF

V: TRBV7-3
D: -
size: many
J: TRBJ2-7
DNA: TGTGCCAGCAGCTCCCAGGCGGGGCCAACCTACGAGCAGTACTTC
CDR3: CASSSQAGPTYEQYF

V: TRBV6-1
D: TRBD1
size: many
J: TRBJ2-4
DNA: TGTGCCAGCAGTAGCCGACAGGGGGCAACCAAAAACATTCAGTACTTC
CDR3: CASSSRQGATKNIQYF

V: TRBV7-9
D: -
size: many
J: TRBJ1-1
DNA: TGTGCCAGCAGCCAACGGACAGTGATGAACACTGAAGCTTTCTTT
CDR3: CASSQRTVMNTEAFF

V: TRBV12-3/TRBV12-4
D: TRBD1
size: many
J: TRBJ1-2
DNA: TGTGCCAGCAGTTTTATGACAGGGAGTACTAACTATGGCTACACCTTC
CDR3: CASSFMTGSTNYGYTF

V: TRBV28
D: -
size: many
J: TRBJ1-1
DNA: TGTGCCAGCTTAAATGGGGAGTTTGAAGCTTTCTTT
CDR3: CASLNGEFEAFF

V: TRBV29-1
D: -
size: -
J: TRBJ1-2
DNA: TGCAGCGTCAACCGCGCAGGGGAAAACTATGGCTACACCTTC
CDR3: CSVNRAGENYGYTF

V: TRBV14
D: TRBD2
size: -
J: TRBJ2-7
DNA: TGTGCCAGCAGCTTCAAGCGGGGGTACTCCTACGAGCAGTACTTC
CDR3: CASSFKRGYSYEQYF

V: TRBV18
D: TRBD2
size: -
J: TRBJ2-3
DNA: TGTGCCAGCTCACCAAACCGGGGGGGCTCAGATACGCAGTATTTT
CDR3: CASSPNRGGSDTQYF

V: TRBV12-5
D: TRBD1
size: -
J: TRBJ2-5
DNA: TGTGCTAGTGGTACGGGGACAGGGGGAGAGACCCAGTACTTC
CDR3: CASGTGTGGETQYF

V: TRBV5-1
D: -
size: many
J: TRBJ2-5
DNA: TGCGCCAGCAGCTTAGGCGGGGCCTCCATTGTAGGGTCCCAGTACTTC
CDR3: CASSLGGASIVGSQYF

V: TRBV27
D: -
size: many
J: TRBJ1-2
DNA: TGTGCCAGCAGGGGGAGGGGCCACTATGGCTACACCTTC
CDR3: CASRGRGHYGYTF

V: TRBV4-1
D: -
size: few
J: TRBJ2-2
DNA: TGCGCCAGCAGCTCACAGATTAACACCGGGGAGCTGTTTTTT
CDR3: CASSSQINTGELFF

V: TRBV11-2
D: -
size: many
J: TRBJ1-1
DNA: TGTGCCAGCAGCTTTGGGTCTAGCACTGAAGCTTTCTTT
CDR3: CASSFGSSTEAFF

V: TRBV6-1
D: -
size: many
J: TRBJ1-5
DNA: TGTGCCAGCGATTTTACCGGTCTCGGAAATCAGCCCCAGCATTTT
CDR3: CASDFTGLGNQPQHF

V: TRBV20-1
D: -
size: many
J: TRBJ1-2
DNA: TGCAGTGCTAGAGCCCAGGACGGATATGGCTACACCTTC
CDR3: CSARAQDGYGYTF

V: TRBV12-3/TRBV12-4
D: TRBD1
size: many
J: TRBJ1-1
DNA: TGTGCCAGCAGTCAAAGGGACAGACCCAACACTGAAGCTTTCTTT
CDR3: CASSQRDRPNTEAFF

V: TRBV5-1
D: TRBD1
size: many
J: TRBJ2-7
DNA: TGCGCCAGCAGCTTATTGGGACAGGGGAATACCTACGAGCAGTACTTC
CDR3: CASSLLGQGNTYEQYF

V: TRBV5-1
D: -
size: many
J: TRBJ1-1
DNA: TGCGCCAGTGCCGGGGGCTTGAACACTGAAGCTTTCTTT
CDR3: CASAGGLNTEAFF

V: TRBV5-6
D: -
size: many
J: TRBJ2-5
DNA: TGTGCCAGCAGCTTAATCGGCCCCGAAGAGACCCAGTACTTC
CDR3: CASSLIGPEETQYF

V: TRBV28
D: -
size: many
J: TRBJ2-7
DNA: TGTGCCAGCAGCCGGAGGGGGCATAGGTCCTACGAGCAGTACTTC
CDR3: CASSRRGHRSYEQYF

V: TRBV19
D: -
size: -
J: TRBJ1-2
DNA: TGTGCCAGTACTCGGGGGGCTAACTATGGCTACACCTTC
CDR3: CASTRGANYGYTF

V: TRBV4-2
D: -
size: -
J: TRBJ1-5
DNA: TGTGCCAGCAGCCAAGATGCAGGGCGTAGCAATCAGCCCCAGCATTTT
CDR3: CASSQDAGRSNQPQHF

V: TRBV10-3
D: -
size: many
J: TRBJ1-1
DNA: TGTGCCATCAGTGTAGGCGGAGACACTGAAGCTTTCTTT
CDR3: CAISVGGDTEAFF

V: TRBV20-1
D: -
size: many
J: TRBJ1-2
DNA: TGCAGCACTAGGGCCTATGGCTACACCTTC
CDR3: CSTRAYGYTF

V: TRBV12-3/TRBV12-4
D: TRBD1
size: many
J: TRBJ2-5
DNA: TGTGCCAGCAGTCCACAGGGGGCCGGGGAGACCCAGTACTTC
CDR3: CASSPQGAGETQYF

V: TRBV11-1
D: TRBD1
size: many
J: TRBJ1-1
DNA: TGTGCCAGCAGCTTAGGTCCCGGGACAGGGGTGGGTACTGAAGCTTTCTTT
CDR3: CASSLGPGTGVGTEAFF

V: TRBV28
D: TRBD1
size: many
J: TRBJ2-7
DNA: TGTGCCAGCAGTTCCGCCGGGACAGGGGTGGGCGAGCAGTACTTC
CDR3: CASSSAGTGVGEQYF

V: TRBV2
D: -
size: many
J: TRBJ1-2
DNA: TGTGCCAGCAGTGCAGGGCCCTATGGCTACACCTTC
CDR3: CASSAGPYGYTF

V: TRBV7-2
D: TRBD2
size: few
J: TRBJ2-5
DNA: TGTGCCAGCAGCTTGTTGGGGACTAGCAGGGGAGAGACCCAGTACTTC
CDR3: CASSLLGTSRGETQYF

V: TRBV11-2
D: TRBD1
size: many
J: TRBJ1-1
DNA: TGTGCCAGCAGACCGGACAGGGGGAGTTCGACCACTGAAGCTTTCTTT
CDR3: CASRPDRGSSTTEAFF

V: TRBV3-1
D: -
size: -
J: TRBJ1-2
DNA: TGTGCCAGCAGCCGTTTTCTGGGAGGCTACACCTTC
CDR3: CASSRFLGGYTF

V: TRBV18
D: TRBD1
size: once
J: TRBJ1-5
DNA: TGTGCCAGCTCACCCTCCGGACAGGGGGCTGTGTTGGATCAGCCCCAGCATTTT
CDR3: CASSPSGQGAVLDQPQHF

V: TRBV6-1
D: -
size: many
J: TRBJ2-2
DNA: TGTGCCAGCAGCCTACTAGGGGCTACCGGGGAGCTGTTTTTT
CDR3: CASSLLGATGELFF

V: TRBV27
D: TRBD1
size: many
J: TRBJ1-5
DNA: TGTGCCAGCCAACCTCTGGACAGGGGAAGCAATCAGCCCCAGCATTTT
CDR3: CASQPLDRGSNQPQHF

V: TRBV29-1
D: -
size: -
J: TRBJ1-1
DNA: TGCAGCGTTGTGGCAGGGGACACTGAAGCTTTCTTT
CDR3: CSVVAGDTEAFF

V: TRBV15
D: -
size: many
J: TRBJ2-7
DNA: TGTGCCACCAGCAGAGACTACTCGGAGCAGTACTTC
CDR3: CATSRDYSEQYF

V: TRBV3-1
D: TRBD1
size: -
J: TRBJ1-2
DNA: TGTGCCAGCAGCCAAGGGACAGGGAAGCTCGACTATGGCTACACCTTC
CDR3: CASSQGTGKLDYGYTF

V: TRBV11-3
D: -
size: -
J: TRBJ2-5
DNA: TGTGCCAGCAGCTTAGAAGCAAGCGAGACCCAGTACTTC
CDR3: CASSLEASETQYF

V: TRBV24-1
D: -
size: few
J: TRBJ2-6
DNA: TGTGCCACCAGTGACCCGGGGATTACCGGGGCCAACGTCCTGACTTTC
CDR3: CATSDPGITGANVLTF

V: TRBV6-1
D: TRBD1
size: many
J: TRBJ1-2
DNA: TGTGCCAGCAGTGAAGGGGGGACAGGGTATGGCTACACCTTC
CDR3: CASSEGGTGYGYTF

V: TRBV29-1
D: -
size: many
J: TRBJ1-2
DNA: TGCAGCGTTGGCCGCCGGGACACGGATGGCTACACCTTC
CDR3: CSVGRRDTDGYTF

V: TRBV28
D: TRBD1
size: many
J: TRBJ2-7
DNA: TGTGCCAGCAGACAGGGACAGGGGGCCAACGAGCAGTACTTC
CDR3: CASRQGQGANEQYF

V: TRBV5-8
D: -
size: many
J: TRBJ1-2
DNA: TGTGCCAGCAGCTCATACACGGGTCATAGTGGGGGCTACACCTTC
CDR3: CASSSYTGHSGGYTF

V: TRBV12-3/TRBV12-4
D: -
size: many
J: TRBJ1-2
DNA: TGTGCCAGCAGTCCGCAGGCGGAACTGATCTATGGCTACACCTTC
CDR3: CASSPQAELIYGYTF

V: TRBV2
D: -
size: many
J: TRBJ2-2
DNA: TGTGCCAGCAGTGGCAGAGGGATTGGCAGGGGGACTCTAAACACCGGGGAGCTGTTTTTT
CDR3: CASSGRGIGRGTLNTGELFF

V: TRBV28
D: TRBD1
size: many
J: TRBJ1-3
DNA: TGTGCCAGCAGTTACCGGGACAGCCCTGGAAACACCATATATTTT
CDR3: CASSYRDSPGNTIYF

V: TRBV18
D: -
size: many
J: TRBJ1-1
DNA: TGTGCCAGCTCACCACGCCAGGGCTCCACTGAAGCTTTCTTT
CDR3: CASSPRQGSTEAFF

V: TRBV9
D: -
size: many
J: TRBJ2-7
DNA: TGTGCCAGCAGCGTTGGCGTTGGGGACGAGCAGTACTTC
CDR3: CASSVGVGDEQYF

V: TRBV30
D: -
size: few
J: TRBJ2-7
DNA: TGTGCCTGGAGAGGTGGGGACTCCTACGAGCAGTACTTC
CDR3: CAWRGGDSYEQYF

V: TRBV2
D: -
size: many
J: TRBJ2-7
DNA: TGTGCCTCCACACAGGGATTGAGGTACGAGCAGTACTTC
CDR3: CASTQGLRYEQYF

V: TRBV6-4
D: TRBD1
size: -
J: TRBJ2-5
DNA: TGTGCCAGCACCCTGGACAGGGCGATTAGGGAGACCCAGTACTTC
CDR3: CASTLDRAIRETQYF